The T cell receptor beta chain described here comes from a study of blood T cell repertoires in COVID-19. Germline lookup yields CDR1 ENHRY and CDR2 SYGVKD. The CDR3 consists of 13 residues. Germline trimming cut 7 bases from V and 3 bases from J; bases unmatched to any gene: 1. The data were produced by immunoSEQ multiplex PCR, yet TCRdb's version contains in-frame clones alone and is incomplete. The sample has about 110,000 clones, about 80% seen once. The genes are TRBV10-3 and TRBJ2-1; 9 bases agree with TRBD1. The source is a woman of 80 years or more with active or convalescent COVID-19. The sample was peripheral blood. CDR3 region: CAITGQGYNEQFF. The DNA for the CDR3 is TGTGCCATCACGGGACAGGGCTACAATGAGCAGTTCTTC.